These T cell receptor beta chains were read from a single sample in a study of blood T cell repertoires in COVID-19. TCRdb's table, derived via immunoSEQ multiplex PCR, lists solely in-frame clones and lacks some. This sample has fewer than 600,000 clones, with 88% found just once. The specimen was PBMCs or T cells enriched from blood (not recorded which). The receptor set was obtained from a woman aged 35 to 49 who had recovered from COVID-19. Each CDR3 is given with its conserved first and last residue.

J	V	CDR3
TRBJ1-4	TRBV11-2	CASSLNQGPYEKLFF
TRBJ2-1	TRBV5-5	CASSLEIWTSGAQFF
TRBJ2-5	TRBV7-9	CASSLSMQGPQETQYF
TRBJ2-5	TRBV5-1	CASSLDSAYQETQYF
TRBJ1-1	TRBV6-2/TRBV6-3	CASSYSRDRNTEAFF
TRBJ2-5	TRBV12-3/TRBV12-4	CASSRLEETQYF
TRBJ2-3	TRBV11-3	CASSWGEDTQYF
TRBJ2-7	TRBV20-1	CSASPWDRSYEQYF
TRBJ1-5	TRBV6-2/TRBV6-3	CASSYSGRWEDLGNQPQHF
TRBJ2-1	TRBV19	CASNQDYRDNSYNEQFF
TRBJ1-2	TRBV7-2	CASTHPGNFGGYTF
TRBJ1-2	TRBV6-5	CASSYIDKGGGYTF
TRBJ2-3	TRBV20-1	CSARPVPQYF
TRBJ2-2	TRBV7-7	CASSLAGLAGGTGELFF
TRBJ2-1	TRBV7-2	CASSLARLAGENNEQFF
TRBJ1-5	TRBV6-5	CASRARSSNQPQHF
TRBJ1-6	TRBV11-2	CASSLGPSDFYNSPLHF
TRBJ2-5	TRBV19	CASRERDTQYQETQYF
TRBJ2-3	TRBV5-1	CASSLEPTGGGTDTQYF
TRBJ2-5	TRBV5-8	CASSLSLAGGLQETQYF
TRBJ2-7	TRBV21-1	CASSKVGNRASESSYEQYF
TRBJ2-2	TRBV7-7	CASSLYFSGRASNTGELFF
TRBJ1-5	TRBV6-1	CASSEAWTGVTPQHF
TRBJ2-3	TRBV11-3	CASSLGSPRGLTDTQYF
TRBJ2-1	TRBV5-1	CASSLRVGGTYEQFF
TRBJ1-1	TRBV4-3	CASSHRGQERKAFF
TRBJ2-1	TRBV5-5	CASSWAAGAWYNEQFF
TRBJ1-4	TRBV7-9	CASSRDRANEKLFF
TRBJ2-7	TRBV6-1	CASSDEGLAGPYEQYF
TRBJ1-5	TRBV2	CASSEMGEGQPQHF
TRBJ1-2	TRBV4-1	CASSQDSGTGFYGYTF
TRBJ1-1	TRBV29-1	CSVEPQGYTEAFF
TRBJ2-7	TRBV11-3	CASSLDSLRGSYEQYF
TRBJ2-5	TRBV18	CASSPRTASSQETQYF
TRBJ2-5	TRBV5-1	CASSPGLAGSRETQYF
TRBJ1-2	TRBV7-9	CASSARTGTGGSYGYTF
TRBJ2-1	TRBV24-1	CATSDSLAGRRYNEQFF
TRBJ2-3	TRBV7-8	CASTLGGTGTDTQYF
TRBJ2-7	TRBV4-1	CASSPLTNRGRNYYEQYF
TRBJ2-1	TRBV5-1	CASSGTGSSYNEQFF
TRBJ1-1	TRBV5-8	CATQTGFSEAFF